This T cell receptor beta chain came from a study of STAT5B mutations in CD4+ large granular lymphocyte leukemia. The study, taken as a whole, reports: Without HLA matching, higher CD4+ than CD8+ T-LGLL clonality could reflect small sample size. No patients shared main leukemic clonotypes, though about 25% appeared at low frequency elsewhere. TRBV06-family usage was enriched in top patient clones (8/27) versus controls (2/35).

Turning to this clone: The antigen is not known.

In the original workflow: Productive clonotypes were detectable down to 2.59 x 10-5 frequency. Method: immunoSEQ multiplex PCR; TCRdb's copy keeps in-frame clones and lacks some. The V and J calls and clone size are taken from that table; D and trimming were inferred from the DNA. The data contain tens of thousands of clones, roughly 87% of them singletons. The CDR3 is made up of 14 amino acids. V trimming: 6 bases; J trimming: 1 base; junction bases outside the gene matches: 3. The germline V gene has CDR1 SGHAT and CDR2 FQDESV (reference sequence). The specimen sequenced was CD4+ T cells from blood buffy coats. The receptor was derived from a human donor in good health. The chain has TRBV11-1 and TRBJ2-1, with 7 positions matching TRBD1. The CDR3 DNA follows: TGTGCCAGCAGAGAGGGACAGTCCTACAATGAGCAGTTCTTC. Translating it yields CASREGQSYNEQFF.